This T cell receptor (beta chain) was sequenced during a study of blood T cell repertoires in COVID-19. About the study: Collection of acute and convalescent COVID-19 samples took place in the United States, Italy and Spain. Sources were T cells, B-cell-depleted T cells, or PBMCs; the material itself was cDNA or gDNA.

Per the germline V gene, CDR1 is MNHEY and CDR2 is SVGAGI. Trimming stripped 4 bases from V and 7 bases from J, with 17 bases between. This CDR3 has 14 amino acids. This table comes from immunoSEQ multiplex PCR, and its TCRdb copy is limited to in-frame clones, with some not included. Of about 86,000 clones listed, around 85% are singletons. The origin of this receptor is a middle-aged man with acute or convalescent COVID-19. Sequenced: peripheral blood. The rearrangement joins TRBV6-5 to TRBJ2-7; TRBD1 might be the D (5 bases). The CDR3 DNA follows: TGTGCCAGCAGTTTGACTCAAGGGGTTGGGGAGCAGTACTTC. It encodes CASSLTQGVGEQYF.